The source of this T cell receptor beta chain is a study of cytomegalovirus exposure and HLA in healthy donors. The germline V and J ends were trimmed by 0 bases and 6 bases, with 10 bases remaining between them. Germline CDR1 is SGDLS and CDR2 is YYNGEE. The CDR3 contains 14 residues. In the case of this clone: What it binds is unknown.

Assay used: immunoSEQ multiplex PCR; TCRdb lists only in-frame clones, some missing. The sample holds about 160,000 clones, approximately 88% seen once. Study results and caveats: Cytomegalovirus association was listed for 164 TCR beta chains. Rarity held for most TCR sequences, but there were some public TCRs that occurred in many donors. A few CMV-associated chains were confirmed in vitro to be specific for CMV antigens.

The sample consisted of PBMCs. This sequence was found in a man aged 25-45 years in good health and CMV-seropositive. J is TRBJ2-1 and V is TRBV9; D is perhaps TRBD2 (5 bases). The CDR3 bases are TGTGCCAGCAGCGTAGTAGGGAGTTCCAATGAGCAGTTCTTC. Protein: CASSVVGSSNEQFF.